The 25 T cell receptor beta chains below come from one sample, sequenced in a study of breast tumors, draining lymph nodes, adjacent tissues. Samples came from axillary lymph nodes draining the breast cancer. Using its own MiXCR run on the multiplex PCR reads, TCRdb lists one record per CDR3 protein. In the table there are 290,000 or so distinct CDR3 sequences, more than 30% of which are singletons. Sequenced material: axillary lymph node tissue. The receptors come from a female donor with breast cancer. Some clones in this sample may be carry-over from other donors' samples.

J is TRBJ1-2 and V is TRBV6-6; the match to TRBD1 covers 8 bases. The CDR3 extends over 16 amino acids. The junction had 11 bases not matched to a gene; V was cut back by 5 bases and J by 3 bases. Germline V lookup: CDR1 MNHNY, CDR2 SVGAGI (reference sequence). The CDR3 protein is CASSQRTGKFHYGYTF. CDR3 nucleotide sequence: TGTGCCAGCAGTCAGCGGACAGGGAAGTTTCACTATGGCTACACCTTC.

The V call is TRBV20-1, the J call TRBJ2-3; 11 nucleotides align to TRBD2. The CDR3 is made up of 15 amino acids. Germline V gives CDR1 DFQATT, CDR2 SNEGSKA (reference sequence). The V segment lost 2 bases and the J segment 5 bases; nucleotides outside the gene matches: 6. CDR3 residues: CSARLAGGPQDTQYF. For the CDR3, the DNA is TGCAGTGCTAGACTAGCGGGAGGTCCCCAAGATACGCAGTATTTT.

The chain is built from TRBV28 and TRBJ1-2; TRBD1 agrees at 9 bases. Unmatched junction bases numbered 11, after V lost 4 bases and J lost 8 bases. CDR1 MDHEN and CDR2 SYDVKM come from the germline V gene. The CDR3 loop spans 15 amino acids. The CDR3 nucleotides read TGTGCCAGCAGTTCCTACGGGACAGGGTCGGGGGGCTACACCTTC. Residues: CASSSYGTGSGGYTF.

The CDR3 reads CASSFKGTGGETQYF. CDR3 in DNA: TGTGCCAGCAGCTTTAAAGGGACTGGGGGAGAGACCCAGTACTTC. This chain joins TRBV5-8 and TRBJ2-5, with D perhaps TRBD2 (6 bases). The V end was cut by 2 bases, the J end by 4 bases, with 15 bases between. CDR3 length equals 15 residues. Germline V gene sequence: CDR1 SGHTS, CDR2 YDEGEE.

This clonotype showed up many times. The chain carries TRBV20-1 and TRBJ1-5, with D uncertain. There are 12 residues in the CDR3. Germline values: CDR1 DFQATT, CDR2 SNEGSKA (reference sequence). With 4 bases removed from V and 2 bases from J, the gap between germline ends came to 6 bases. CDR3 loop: CSANLGNQPQHF. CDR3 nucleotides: TGCAGTGCTAACTTGGGCAATCAGCCCCAGCATTTT.

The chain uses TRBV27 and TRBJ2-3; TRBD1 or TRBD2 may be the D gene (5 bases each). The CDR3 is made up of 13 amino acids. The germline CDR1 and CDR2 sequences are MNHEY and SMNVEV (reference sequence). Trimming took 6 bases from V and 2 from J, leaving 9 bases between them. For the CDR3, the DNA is TGTGCCAGCAGGGGGGAGTACACAGATACGCAGTATTTT. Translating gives CASRGEYTDTQYF.

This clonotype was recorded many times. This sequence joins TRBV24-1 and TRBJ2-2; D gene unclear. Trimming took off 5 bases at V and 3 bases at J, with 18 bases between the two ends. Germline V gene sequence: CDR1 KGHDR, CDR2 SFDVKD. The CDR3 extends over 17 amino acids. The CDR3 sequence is CATSAFTSPTYTGELFF. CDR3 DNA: TGTGCCACCAGTGCGTTCACCTCCCCTACTTACACCGGGGAGCTGTTTTTT.

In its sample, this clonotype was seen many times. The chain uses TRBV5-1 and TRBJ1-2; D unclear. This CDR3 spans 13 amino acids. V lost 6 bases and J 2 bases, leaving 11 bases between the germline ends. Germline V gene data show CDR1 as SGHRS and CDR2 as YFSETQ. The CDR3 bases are TGCGCCAGCACAGCCCACGAGAACTATGGCTACACCTTC. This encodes CASTAHENYGYTF.

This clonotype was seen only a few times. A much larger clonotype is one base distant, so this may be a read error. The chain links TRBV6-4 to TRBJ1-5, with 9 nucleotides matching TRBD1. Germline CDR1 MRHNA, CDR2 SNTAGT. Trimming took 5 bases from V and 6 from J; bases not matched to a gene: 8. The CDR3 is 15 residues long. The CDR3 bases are TGTGCCAGCAGTCATCTTCCGGGACAGGGTCAGCCCCAGCATTTT. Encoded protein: CASSHLPGQGQPQHF.

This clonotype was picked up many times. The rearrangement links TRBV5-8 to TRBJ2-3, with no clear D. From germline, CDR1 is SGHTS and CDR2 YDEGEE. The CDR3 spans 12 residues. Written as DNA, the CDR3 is TGTGCAATAAAAGAGGACACAGATACGCAGTATTTT. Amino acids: CAIKEDTDTQYF.

The CDR3 is CASRFNEHKGSNQPQHF. The CDR3 DNA sequence: TGTGCCAGCAGATTTAACGAGCACAAAGGTAGCAATCAGCCCCAGCATTTT. V and J are TRBV2 and TRBJ1-5; D unclear. The CDR3 totals 17 residues. CDR1 and CDR2 from the germline V gene are SNHLY and FYNNEI. V lost 6 bases and J lost 0, with 18 bases in between.

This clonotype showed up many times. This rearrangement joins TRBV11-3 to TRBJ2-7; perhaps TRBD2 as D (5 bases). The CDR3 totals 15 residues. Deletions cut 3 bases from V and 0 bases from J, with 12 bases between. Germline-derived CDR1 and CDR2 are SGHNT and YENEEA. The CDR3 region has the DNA TGTGCCAGCAGCTTTTCGACGGGGTCCTCCTACGAGCAGTACTTC. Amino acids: CASSFSTGSSYEQYF.

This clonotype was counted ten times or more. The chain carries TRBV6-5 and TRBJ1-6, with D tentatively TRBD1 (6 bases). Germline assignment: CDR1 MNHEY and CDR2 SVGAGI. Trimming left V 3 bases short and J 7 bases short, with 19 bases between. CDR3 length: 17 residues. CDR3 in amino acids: CASSYYRSYRENSPLHF. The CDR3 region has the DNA TGTGCCAGCAGTTATTATCGTTCCTACAGGGAGAATTCACCCCTCCACTTT.

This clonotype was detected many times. The CDR3 DNA reads TGCGCCAGCAGCCAAGACAGGCCTACCCCCACAGATACGCAGTATTTT. It translates to CASSQDRPTPTDTQYF. J is TRBJ2-3 and V is TRBV4-1; no definite D call. V was trimmed by 0 bases and J by 2 bases, leaving 12 bases between them. CDR1 is MGHRA, CDR2 YSYEKL, per germline. The CDR3 runs 16 residues.

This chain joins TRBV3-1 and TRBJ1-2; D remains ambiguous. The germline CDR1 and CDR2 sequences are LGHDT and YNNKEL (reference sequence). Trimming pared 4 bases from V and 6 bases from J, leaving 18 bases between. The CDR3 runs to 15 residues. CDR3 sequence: CASSRESVGGHGYTF. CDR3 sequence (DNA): TGTGCCAGCAGCCGAGAGTCGGTCGGAGGACATGGCTACACCTTC. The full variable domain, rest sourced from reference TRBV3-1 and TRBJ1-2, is DTAVSQTPKYLVTQMGNDKSIKCEQNLGHDTMYWYKQDSKKFLKIMFSYNNKELIINETVPNRFSPKSPDKAHLNLHINSLELGDSAVYFCASSRESVGGHGYTFGSGTRLTVV.

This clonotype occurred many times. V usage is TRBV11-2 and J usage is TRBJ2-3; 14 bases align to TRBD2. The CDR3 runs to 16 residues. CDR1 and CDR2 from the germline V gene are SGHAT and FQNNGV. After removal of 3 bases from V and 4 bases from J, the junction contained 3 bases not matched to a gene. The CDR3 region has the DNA TGTGCCAGCAGCTTCGGACTAGCGGGAGGCTCAGATACGCAGTATTTT. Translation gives CASSFGLAGGSDTQYF. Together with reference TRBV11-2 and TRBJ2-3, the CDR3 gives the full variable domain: EAGVAQSPRYKIIEKRQSVAFWCNPISGHATLYWYQQILGQGPKLLIQFQNNGVVDDSQLPKDRFSAERLKGVDSTLKIQPAKLEDSAVYLCASSFGLAGGSDTQYFGPGTRLTVL.

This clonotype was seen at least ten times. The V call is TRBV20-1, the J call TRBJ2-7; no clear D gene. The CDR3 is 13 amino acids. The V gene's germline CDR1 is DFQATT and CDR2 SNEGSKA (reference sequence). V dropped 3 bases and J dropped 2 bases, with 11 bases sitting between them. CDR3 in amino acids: CSARTAGTYEQYF. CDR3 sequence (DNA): TGCAGTGCTAGGACCGCCGGTACCTACGAGCAGTACTTC.

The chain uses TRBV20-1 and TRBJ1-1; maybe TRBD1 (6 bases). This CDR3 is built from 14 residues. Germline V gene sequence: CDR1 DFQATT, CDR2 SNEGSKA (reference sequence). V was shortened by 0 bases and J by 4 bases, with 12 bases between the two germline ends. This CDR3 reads CSARDGGLSTEAFF. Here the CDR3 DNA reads TGCAGTGCTAGAGATGGGGGGCTTAGCACTGAAGCTTTCTTT.

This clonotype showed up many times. The CDR3 nucleotides read TGTGCCAGCAGCTTACTGCAGGGGGCGGGATACGAGCAGTACTTC. Translated: CASSLLQGAGYEQYF. This rearrangement joins TRBV11-1 to TRBJ2-7, with TRBD1 identical over 8 bases. The CDR3 runs 15 residues. The trim removed 2 bases at V and 4 bases at J, leaving 7 bases unmatched. Germline values: CDR1 SGHAT, CDR2 FQDESV (reference sequence).

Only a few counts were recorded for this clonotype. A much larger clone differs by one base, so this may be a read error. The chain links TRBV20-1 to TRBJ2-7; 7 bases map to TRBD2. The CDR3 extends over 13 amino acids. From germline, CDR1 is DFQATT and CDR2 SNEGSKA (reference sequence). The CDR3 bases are TGCAGTGCTAGACCTAGCGGTACCTACGCGCAGTACTTC. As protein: CSARPSGTYAQYF.

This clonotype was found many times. The CDR3 region is CSARDPPRDRSYEQYF. The CDR3 DNA is TGCAGTGCTAGAGACCCACCCCGGGACAGGTCCTACGAGCAGTACTTC. V is TRBV20-1 and J is TRBJ2-7; 8 nucleotides align to TRBD1. The CDR3 has 16 amino acids. V shed 0 bases and J 1 base; nucleotides not matched to a gene: 8. Germline loops: CDR1 DFQATT, CDR2 SNEGSKA (reference sequence).

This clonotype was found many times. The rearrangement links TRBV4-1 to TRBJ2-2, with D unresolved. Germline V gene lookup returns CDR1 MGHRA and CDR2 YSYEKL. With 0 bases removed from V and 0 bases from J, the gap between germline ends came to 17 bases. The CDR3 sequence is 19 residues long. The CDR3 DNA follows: TGCGCCAGCAGCCAAGACCCGAACACTGGGTTCGCGAACACCGGGGAGCTGTTTTTT. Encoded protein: CASSQDPNTGFANTGELFF.

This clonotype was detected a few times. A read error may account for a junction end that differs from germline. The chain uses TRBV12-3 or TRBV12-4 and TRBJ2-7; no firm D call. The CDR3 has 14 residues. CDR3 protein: CASSLAGDLYERYF. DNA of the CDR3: TGTGCCAGCAGTTTAGCGGGTGACCTCTACGAGCGGTACTTC.

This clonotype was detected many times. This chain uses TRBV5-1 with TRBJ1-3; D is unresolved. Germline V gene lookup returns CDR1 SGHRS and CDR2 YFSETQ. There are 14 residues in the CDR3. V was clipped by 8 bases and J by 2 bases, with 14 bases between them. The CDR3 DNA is TGCGCCAGTCGGGCGGAGAACGCTGGAAACACCATATATTTT. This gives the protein CASRAENAGNTIYF.

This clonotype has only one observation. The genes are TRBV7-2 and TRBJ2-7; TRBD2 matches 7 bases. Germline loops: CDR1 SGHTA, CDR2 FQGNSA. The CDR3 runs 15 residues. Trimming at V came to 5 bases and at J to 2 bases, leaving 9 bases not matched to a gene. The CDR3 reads CASSPFLAGPYEQYF. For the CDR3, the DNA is TGTGCCAGCAGCCCTTTTTTAGCGGGCCCCTACGAGCAGTACTTC.